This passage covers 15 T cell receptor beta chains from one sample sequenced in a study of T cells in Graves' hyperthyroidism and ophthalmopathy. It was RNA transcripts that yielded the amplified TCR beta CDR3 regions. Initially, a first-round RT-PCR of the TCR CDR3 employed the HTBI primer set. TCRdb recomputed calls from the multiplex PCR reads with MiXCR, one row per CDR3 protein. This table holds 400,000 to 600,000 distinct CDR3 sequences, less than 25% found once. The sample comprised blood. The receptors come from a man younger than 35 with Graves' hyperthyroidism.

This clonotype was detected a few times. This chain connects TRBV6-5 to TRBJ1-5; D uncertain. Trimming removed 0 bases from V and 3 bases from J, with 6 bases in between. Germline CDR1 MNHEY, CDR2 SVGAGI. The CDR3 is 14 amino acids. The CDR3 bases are TGTGCCAGCAGTTACTCGGCGGTCAATCAGCCCCAGCATTTT. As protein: CASSYSAVNQPQHF.

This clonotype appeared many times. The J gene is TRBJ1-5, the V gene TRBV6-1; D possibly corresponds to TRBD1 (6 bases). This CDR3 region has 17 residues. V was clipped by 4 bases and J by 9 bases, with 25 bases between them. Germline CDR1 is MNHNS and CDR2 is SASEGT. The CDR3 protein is CASSALTTGSLVPPQHF. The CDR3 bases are TGTGCCAGCAGTGCGCTAACCACAGGGTCACTTGTTCCGCCCCAGCATTTT.

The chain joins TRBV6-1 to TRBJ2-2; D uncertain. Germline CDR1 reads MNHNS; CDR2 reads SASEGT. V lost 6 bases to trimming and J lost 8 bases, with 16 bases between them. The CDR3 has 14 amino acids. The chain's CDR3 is CASSPGLGSGELFF. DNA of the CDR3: TGTGCCAGCAGCCCTGGGCTGGGGTCGGGGGAGCTGTTTTTT.

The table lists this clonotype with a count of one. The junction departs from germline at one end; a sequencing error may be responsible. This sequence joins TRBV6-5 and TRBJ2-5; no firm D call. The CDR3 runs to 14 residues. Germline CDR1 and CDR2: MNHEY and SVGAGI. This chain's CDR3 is CAISYSHPQETQYF. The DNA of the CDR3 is TGTGCCATCAGTTACTCCCACCCCCAAGAGACCCAGTACTTC.

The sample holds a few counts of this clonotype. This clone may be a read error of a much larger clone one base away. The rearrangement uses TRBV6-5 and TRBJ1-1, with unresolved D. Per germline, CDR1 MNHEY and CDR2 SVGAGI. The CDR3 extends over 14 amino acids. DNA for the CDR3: TGTGCCAGCGGTTACTCGACTGTGAACACTGAAGCTTTCTTT. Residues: CASGYSTVNTEAFF.

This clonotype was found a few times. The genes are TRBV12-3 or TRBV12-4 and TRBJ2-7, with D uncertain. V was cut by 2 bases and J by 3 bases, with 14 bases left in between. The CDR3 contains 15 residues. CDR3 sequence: CASSLIVPPIYEQYF. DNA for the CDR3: TGTGCCAGCAGTTTAATTGTTCCACCTATCTACGAGCAGTACTTC.

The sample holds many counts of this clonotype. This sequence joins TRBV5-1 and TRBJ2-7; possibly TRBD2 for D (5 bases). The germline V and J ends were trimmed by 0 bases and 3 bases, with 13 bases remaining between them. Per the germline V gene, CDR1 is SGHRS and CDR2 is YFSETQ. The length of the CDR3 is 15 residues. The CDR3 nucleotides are TGCGCCAGCAGCTTGGAAAAGGGAGAAAGCTACGAGCAGTACTTC. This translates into CASSLEKGESYEQYF.

The CDR3 here is CASRGGVGVSGANVLTF. The CDR3 bases are TGTGCCAGCAGGGGAGGGGTGGGGGTAAGTGGGGCCAACGTCCTGACTTTC. The V gene is TRBV27, the J gene TRBJ2-6; TRBD2 matches 7 bases. The ends lost 6 bases at V and 3 bases at J; junction bases unmatched: 11. The germline gives CDR1 MNHEY, CDR2 SMNVEV (reference sequence). The CDR3 runs to 17 residues.

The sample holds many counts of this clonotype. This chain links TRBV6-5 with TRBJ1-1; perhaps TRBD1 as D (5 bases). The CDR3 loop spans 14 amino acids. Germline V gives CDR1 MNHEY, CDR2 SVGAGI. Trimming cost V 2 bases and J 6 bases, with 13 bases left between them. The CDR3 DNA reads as TGTGCCAGCAGTTACGCCTCGACAGTGGCTGAAGCTTTCTTT. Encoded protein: CASSYASTVAEAFF.

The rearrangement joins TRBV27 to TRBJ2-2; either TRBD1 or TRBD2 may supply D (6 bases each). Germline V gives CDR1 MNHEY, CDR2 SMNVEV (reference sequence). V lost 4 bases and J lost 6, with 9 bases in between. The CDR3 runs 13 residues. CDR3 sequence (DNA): TGTGCCAGCAGTTGGGGGGCCGCCGGGGAGCTGTTTTTT. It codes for CASSWGAAGELFF.

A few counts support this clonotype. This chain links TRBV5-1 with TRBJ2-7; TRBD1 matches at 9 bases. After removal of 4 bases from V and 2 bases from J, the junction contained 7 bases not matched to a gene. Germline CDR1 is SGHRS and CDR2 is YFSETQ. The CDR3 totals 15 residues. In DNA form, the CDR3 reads TGCGCCAGCAGCGCTTACAACAGGGGGCCCTACGAGCAGTACTTC. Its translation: CASSAYNRGPYEQYF.

The CDR3 DNA is TGTGCCACCAGCAGAGATCAGCCGGATTCCTACGAGCAGTACTTC. It translates to CATSRDQPDSYEQYF. V gene TRBV15 combines with J gene TRBJ2-7; D ambiguous. With 0 bases removed from V and 1 base from J, the gap between germline ends came to 10 bases. This CDR3 comprises 15 residues. Germline V gene sequence: CDR1 LNHNV, CDR2 YYDKDF (reference sequence).

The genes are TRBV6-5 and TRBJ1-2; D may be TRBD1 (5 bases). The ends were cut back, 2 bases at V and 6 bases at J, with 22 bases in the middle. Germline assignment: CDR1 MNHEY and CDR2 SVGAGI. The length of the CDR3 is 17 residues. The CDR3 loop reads CASSYEQGIWGEDGYTF. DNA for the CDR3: TGTGCCAGCAGTTACGAGCAGGGAATCTGGGGGGAGGATGGCTACACCTTC.

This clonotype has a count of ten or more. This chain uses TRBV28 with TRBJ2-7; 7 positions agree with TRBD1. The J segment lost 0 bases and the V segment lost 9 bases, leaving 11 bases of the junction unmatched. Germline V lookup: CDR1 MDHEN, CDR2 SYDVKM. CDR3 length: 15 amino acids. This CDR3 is CASQGDELPSYEQYF. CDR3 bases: TGTGCCAGTCAGGGGGACGAACTCCCCTCCTACGAGCAGTACTTC.

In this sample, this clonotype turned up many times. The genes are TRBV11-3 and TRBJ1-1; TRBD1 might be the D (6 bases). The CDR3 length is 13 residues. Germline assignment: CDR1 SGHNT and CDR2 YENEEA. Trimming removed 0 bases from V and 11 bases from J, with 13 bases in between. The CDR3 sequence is CASSLESGHRAFF. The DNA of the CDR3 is TGTGCCAGCAGCTTAGAGTCGGGACACAGGGCTTTCTTT.